The 8 T cell receptor beta chains below were found in one sample sequenced in a study of T cell responses to AZD1222 COVID-19 vaccine (dated by TCRdb to the early 2020s). The library came from the immunoSEQ multiplex PCR assay. TCRdb limited this immuneACCESS table to in-frame rearrangements with V and J called. A share of clones is missing; checked studies link under half to unresolved V genes, and the rest is unexplained. Recorded for this sample are 30,000 to 35,000 clones; 75% to 85% of them occurred a single time. The top ten hold roughly 4.9% of the sample. The time point label corresponds to: about 28 days (+/-7) after the second vaccine dose. The sequences come from peripheral blood, collected 28 days after the second AZD1222 dose. Receptors originate from an adult who received the AZD1222 COVID-19 vaccine.

The V gene is TRBV19, the J gene TRBJ1-6, with 7 bases lining up with TRBD1. Looked up from germline, CDR1 is LNHDA and CDR2 is SQIVND (reference sequence). The CDR3 loop spans 16 amino acids. Trimming removed 5 bases from V and 8 bases from J; junction bases left unmatched: 12. The CDR3 here is CASSLPPTGQHSPLHF. The DNA of the CDR3 is TGTGCCAGTAGTCTCCCCCCGACAGGGCAACATTCACCCCTCCACTTT.

This clone was seen a few times. V usage is TRBV5-1 and J usage is TRBJ2-1; D unclear. V lost 1 base and J lost 3, with 5 bases in between. The CDR3 loop spans 13 amino acids. CDR1 is SGHRS and CDR2 is YFSETQ in the germline V gene. The CDR3 is CASSLNSYNEQFF. The DNA of the CDR3 is TGCGCCAGCAGCTTGAACAGCTACAATGAGCAGTTCTTC.

The CDR3 loop is CASSQDETDSYNEQFF. CDR3 bases: TGTGCCAGCAGCCAAGACGAGACAGACTCCTACAATGAGCAGTTCTTC. The chain has TRBV14 and TRBJ2-1; D is possibly TRBD1 (5 bases). Germline CDR1 and CDR2: SGHDN and FVKESK. CDR3 length equals 16 residues. Trimming pared 0 bases from V and 0 bases from J, leaving 9 bases between.

This clone showed up just once. The rearrangement joins TRBV5-1 to TRBJ2-2; the D gene is possibly TRBD1 (6 bases). V lost 4 bases and J 3 bases, leaving 16 bases between the germline ends. The germline gives CDR1 SGHRS, CDR2 YFSETQ. The CDR3 consists of 16 residues. CDR3 bases: TGCGCCAGCAGCCAAACAGGGTCGGTGGACACCGGGGAGCTGTTTTTT. It is translated as CASSQTGSVDTGELFF.

This rearrangement joins TRBV7-9 to TRBJ1-4; no definite D call. Germline V gene sequence: CDR1 SEHNR, CDR2 FQNEAQ (reference sequence). Deletions cut 6 bases from V and 7 bases from J, with 15 bases between. The CDR3 extends over 14 amino acids. CDR3: CASSQRVEGEKLFF. DNA for the CDR3: TGTGCCAGCAGTCAGAGGGTTGAGGGTGAAAAACTGTTTTTT.

The DNA for the CDR3 is TGTGCCAGCAGTTACGCCGGGGCCACTGAAGCTTTCTTT. Amino acids: CASSYAGATEAFF. V and J are TRBV6-2 or TRBV6-3 and TRBJ1-1, with a weak D call TRBD1 (5 bases). Trimming took 2 bases from V and 4 from J, leaving 8 bases between them. This CDR3 has 13 amino acids. Germline CDR1 MNHEY, CDR2 SVGEGT.

This chain links TRBV6-5 with TRBJ2-2; maybe TRBD2 (6 bases). The V gene lost 6 bases and the J gene lost 8 bases, with 19 bases spanning the gap. The CDR3 loop spans 15 amino acids. Germline V gene data show CDR1 as MNHEY and CDR2 as SVGAGI. The CDR3 loop is CASRHRRDSRGELFF. In DNA form, the CDR3 reads TGTGCCAGCAGACATCGACGGGACTCAAGGGGGGAGCTGTTTTTT.

V usage is TRBV19 and J usage is TRBJ1-1, with 7 bases matching TRBD1. This CDR3 comprises 13 residues. Trimming cost V 4 bases and J 4 bases; bases outside gene matches: 3. Germline loops: CDR1 LNHDA, CDR2 SQIVND (reference sequence). The CDR3 region is CASSRQGGTEAFF. CDR3 nucleotide sequence: TGTGCCAGTAGTAGACAGGGTGGCACTGAAGCTTTCTTT. Full variable domain (rest looked up from reference TRBV19 and TRBJ1-1): DGGITQSPKYLFRKEGQNVTLSCEQNLNHDAMYWYRQDPGQGLRLIYYSQIVNDFQKGDIAEGYSVSREKKESFPLTVTSAQKNPTAFYLCASSRQGGTEAFFGQGTRLTVV.